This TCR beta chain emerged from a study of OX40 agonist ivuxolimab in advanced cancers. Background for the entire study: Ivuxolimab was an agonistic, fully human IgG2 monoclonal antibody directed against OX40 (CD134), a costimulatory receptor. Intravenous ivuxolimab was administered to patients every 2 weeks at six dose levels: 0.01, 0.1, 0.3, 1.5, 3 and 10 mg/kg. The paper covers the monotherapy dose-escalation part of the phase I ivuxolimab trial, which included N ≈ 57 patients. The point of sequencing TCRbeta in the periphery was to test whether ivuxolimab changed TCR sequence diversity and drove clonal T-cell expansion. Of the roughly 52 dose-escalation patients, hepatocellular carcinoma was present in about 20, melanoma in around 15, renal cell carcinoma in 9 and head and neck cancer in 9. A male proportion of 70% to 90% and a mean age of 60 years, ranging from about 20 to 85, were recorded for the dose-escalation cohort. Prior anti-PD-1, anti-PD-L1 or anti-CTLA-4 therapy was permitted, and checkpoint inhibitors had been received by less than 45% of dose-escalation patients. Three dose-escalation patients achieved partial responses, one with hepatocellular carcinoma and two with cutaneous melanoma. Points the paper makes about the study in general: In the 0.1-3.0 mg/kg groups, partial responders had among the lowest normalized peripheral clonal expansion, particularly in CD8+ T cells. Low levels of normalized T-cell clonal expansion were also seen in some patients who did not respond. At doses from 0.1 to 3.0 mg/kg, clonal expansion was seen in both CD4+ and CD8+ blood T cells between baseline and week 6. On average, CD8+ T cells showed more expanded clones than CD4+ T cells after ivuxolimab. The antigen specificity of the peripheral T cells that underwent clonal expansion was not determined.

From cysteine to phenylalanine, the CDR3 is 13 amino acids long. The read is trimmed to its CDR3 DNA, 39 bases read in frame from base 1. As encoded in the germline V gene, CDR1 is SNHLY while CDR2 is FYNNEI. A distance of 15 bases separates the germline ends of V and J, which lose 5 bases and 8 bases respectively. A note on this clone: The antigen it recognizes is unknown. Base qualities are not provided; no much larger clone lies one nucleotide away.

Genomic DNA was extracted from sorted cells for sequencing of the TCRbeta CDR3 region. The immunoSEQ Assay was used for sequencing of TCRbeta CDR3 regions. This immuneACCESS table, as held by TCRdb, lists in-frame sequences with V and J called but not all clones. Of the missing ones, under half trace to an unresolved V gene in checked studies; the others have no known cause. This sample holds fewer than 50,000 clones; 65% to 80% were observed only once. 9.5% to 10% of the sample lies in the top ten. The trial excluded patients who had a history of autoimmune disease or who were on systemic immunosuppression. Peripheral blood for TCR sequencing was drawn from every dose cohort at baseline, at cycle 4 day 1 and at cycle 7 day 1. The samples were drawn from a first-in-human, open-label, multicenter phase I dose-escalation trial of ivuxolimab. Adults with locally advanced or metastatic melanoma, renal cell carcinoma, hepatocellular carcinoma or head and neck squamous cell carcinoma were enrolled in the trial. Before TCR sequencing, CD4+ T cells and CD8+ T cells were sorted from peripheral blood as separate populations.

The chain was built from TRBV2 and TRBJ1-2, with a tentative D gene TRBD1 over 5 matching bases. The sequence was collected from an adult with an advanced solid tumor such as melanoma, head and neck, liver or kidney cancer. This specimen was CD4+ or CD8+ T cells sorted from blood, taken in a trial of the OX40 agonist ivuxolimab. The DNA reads TGTGCCAGCAGTTCCCTCGGGGCGGGGGGCTACACCTTC. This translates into CASSSLGAGGYTF.